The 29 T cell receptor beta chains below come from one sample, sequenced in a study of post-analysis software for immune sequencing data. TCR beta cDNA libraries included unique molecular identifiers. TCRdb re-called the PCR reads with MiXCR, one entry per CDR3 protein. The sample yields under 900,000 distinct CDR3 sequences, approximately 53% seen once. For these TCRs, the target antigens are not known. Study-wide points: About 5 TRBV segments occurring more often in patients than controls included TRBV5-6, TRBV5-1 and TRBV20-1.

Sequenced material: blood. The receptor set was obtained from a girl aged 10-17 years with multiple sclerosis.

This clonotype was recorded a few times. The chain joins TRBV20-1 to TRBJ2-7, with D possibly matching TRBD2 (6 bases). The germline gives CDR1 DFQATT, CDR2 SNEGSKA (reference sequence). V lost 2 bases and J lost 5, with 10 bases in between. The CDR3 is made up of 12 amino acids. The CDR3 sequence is CSARKRENEQYF. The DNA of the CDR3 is TGCAGTGCTAGAAAACGGGAGAACGAGCAGTACTTC.

The CDR3 DNA reads as TGTGCCAGCAGTGAGAGGGACAGTTATTCCTACGAGCAGTACTTC. Protein sequence: CASSERDSYSYEQYF. The rearrangement uses TRBV6-1 and TRBJ2-7, with TRBD1 matching over 7 bases. Per the germline V gene, CDR1 is MNHNS and CDR2 is SASEGT. The CDR3 consists of 15 residues. Unmatched junction bases numbered 6, after V lost 3 bases and J lost 1 base.

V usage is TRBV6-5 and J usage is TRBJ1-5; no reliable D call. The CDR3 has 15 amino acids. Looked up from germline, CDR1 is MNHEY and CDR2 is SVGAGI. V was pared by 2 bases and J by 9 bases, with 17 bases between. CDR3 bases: TGTGCCAGCAGTTACAGTGGGCTTGGCATCGGGCCCCAGCATTTT. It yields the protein CASSYSGLGIGPQHF.

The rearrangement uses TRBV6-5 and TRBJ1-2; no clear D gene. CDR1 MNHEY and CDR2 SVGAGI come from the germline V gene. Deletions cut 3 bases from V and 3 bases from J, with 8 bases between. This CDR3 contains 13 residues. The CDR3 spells CASSYNPYYGYTF. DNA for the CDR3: TGTGCCAGCAGTTATAACCCCTACTATGGCTACACCTTC.

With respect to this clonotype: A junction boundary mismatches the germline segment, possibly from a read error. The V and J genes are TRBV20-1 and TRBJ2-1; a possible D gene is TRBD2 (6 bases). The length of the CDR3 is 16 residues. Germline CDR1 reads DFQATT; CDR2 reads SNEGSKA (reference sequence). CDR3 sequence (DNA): TGCAGTGCTAGAGATTGGGGGGAGAGCTTAGACAATGGGCAGTTCTTC. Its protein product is CSARDWGESLDNGQFF.

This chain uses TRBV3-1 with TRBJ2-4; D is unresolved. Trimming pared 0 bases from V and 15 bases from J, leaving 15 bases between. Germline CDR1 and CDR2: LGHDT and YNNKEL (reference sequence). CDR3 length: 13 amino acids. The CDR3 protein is CASSQDYRSFVYF. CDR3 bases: TGTGCCAGCAGCCAAGATTATAGGTCTTTCGTGTACTTC. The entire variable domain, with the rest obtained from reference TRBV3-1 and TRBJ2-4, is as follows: DTAVSQTPKYLVTQMGNDKSIKCEQNLGHDTMYWYKQDSKKFLKIMFSYNNKELIINETVPNRFSPKSPDKAHLNLHINSLELGDSAVYFCASSQDYRSFVYFGAGTRLSVL.

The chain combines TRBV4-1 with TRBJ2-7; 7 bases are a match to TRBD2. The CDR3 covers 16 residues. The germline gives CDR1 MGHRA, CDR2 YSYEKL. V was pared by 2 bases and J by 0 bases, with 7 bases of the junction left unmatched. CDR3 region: CASSQNEAGSSYEQYF. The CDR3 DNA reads TGCGCCAGCAGCCAAAACGAAGCGGGGAGCTCCTACGAGCAGTACTTC.

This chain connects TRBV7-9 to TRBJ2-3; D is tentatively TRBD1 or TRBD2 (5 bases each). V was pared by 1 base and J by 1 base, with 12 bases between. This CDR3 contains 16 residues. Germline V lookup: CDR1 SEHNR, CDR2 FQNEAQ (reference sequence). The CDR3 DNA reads TGTGCCAGCAGCTTAGAGAGGGACCGACGCACAGATACGCAGTATTTT. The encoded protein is CASSLERDRRTDTQYF.

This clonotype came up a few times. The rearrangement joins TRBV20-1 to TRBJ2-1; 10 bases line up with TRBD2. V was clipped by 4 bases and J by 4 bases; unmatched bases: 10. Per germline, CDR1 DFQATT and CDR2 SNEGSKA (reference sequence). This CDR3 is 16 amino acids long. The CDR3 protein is CSAKLAGAKIYNEQFF. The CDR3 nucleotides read TGCAGTGCTAAGCTAGCGGGGGCCAAGATATACAATGAGCAGTTCTTC.

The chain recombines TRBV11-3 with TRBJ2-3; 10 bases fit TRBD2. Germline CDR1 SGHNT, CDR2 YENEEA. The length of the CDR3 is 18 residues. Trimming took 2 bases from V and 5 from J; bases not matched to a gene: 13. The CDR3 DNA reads TGTGCCAGCAGCTTATCTCGTGTAGCGGGAGGTATTGGAGATACGCAGTATTTT. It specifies CASSLSRVAGGIGDTQYF.

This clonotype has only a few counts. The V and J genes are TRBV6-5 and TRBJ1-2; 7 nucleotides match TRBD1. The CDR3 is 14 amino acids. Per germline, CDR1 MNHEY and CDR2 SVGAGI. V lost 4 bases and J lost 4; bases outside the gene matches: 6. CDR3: CASSSSGTVYGYTF. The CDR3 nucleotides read TGTGCCAGCAGTTCCTCCGGGACAGTCTATGGCTACACCTTC.

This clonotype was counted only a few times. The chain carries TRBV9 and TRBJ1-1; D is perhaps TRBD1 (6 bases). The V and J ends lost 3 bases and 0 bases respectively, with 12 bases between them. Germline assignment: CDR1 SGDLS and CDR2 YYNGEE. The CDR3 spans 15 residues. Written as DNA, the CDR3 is TGTGCCAGCAGCGGGGGGGACAATCTGAACACTGAAGCTTTCTTT. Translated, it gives CASSGGDNLNTEAFF. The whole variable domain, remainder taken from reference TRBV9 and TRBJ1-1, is DSGVTQTPKHLITATGQRVTLRCSPRSGDLSVYWYQQSLDQGLQFLIQYYNGEERAKGNILERFSAQQFPDLHSELNLSSLELGDSALYFCASSGGDNLNTEAFFGQGTRLTVV.

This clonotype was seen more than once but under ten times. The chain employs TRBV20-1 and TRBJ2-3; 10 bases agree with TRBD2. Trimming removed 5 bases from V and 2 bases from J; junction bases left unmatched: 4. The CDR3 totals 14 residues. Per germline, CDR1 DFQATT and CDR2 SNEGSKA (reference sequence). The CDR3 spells CSAFSGGPTDTQYF. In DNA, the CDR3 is TGCAGTGCTTTTAGCGGGGGGCCCACAGATACGCAGTATTTT.

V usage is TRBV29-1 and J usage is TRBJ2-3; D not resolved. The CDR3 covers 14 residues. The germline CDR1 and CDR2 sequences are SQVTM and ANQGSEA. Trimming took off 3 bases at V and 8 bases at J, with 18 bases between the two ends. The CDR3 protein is CSVDVRARPSTQYF. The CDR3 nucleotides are TGCAGCGTTGATGTACGGGCCCGACCGTCTACGCAGTATTTT.

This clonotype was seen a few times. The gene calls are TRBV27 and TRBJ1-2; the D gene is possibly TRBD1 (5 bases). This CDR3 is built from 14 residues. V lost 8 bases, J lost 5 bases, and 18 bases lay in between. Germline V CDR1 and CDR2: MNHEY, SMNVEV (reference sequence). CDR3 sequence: CASRPFREVYGYTF. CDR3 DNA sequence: TGTGCCAGCCGACCCTTCAGGGAGGTTTATGGCTACACCTTC.

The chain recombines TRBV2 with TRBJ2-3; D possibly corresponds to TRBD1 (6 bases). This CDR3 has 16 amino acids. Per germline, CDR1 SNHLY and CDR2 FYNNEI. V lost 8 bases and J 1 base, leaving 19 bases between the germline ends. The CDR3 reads CASFSPQQGGTDTQYF. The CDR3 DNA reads TGTGCCAGCTTCTCTCCTCAACAGGGAGGCACAGATACGCAGTATTTT.

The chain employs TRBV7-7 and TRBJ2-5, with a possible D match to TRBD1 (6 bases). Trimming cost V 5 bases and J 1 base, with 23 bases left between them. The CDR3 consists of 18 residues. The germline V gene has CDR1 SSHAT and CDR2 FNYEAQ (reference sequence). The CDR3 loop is CASSIRETGFRSQETQYF. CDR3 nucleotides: TGTGCCAGCAGCATCCGAGAGACAGGATTCCGTTCCCAAGAGACCCAGTACTTC. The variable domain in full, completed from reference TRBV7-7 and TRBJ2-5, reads GAGVSQSPRYKVTKRGQDVTLRCDPISSHATLYWYQQALGQGPEFLTYFNYEAQPDKSGLPSDRFSAERPEGSISTLTIQRTEQRDSAMYRCASSIRETGFRSQETQYFGPGTRLLVL.

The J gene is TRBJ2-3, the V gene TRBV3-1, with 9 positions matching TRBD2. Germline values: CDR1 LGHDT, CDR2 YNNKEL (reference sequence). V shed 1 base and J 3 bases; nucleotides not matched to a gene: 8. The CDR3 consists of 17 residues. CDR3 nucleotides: TGTGCCAGCAGCCAAGGCCGACTAGCGGCGCGTACAGATACGCAGTATTTT. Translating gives CASSQGRLAARTDTQYF.

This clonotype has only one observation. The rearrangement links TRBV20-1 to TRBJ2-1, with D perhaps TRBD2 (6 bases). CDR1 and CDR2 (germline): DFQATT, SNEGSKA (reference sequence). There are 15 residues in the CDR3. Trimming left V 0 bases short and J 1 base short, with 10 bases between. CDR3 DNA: TGCAGTGCTAGAGAAAGACTAGTATCCTACAATGAGCAGTTCTTC. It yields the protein CSARERLVSYNEQFF.

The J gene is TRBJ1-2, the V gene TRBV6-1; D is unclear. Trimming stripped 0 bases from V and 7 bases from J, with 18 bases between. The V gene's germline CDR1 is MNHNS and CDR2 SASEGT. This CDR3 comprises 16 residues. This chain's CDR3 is CASSEALGPVPGGYTF. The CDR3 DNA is TGTGCCAGCAGTGAAGCGCTAGGTCCCGTCCCGGGTGGCTACACCTTC.

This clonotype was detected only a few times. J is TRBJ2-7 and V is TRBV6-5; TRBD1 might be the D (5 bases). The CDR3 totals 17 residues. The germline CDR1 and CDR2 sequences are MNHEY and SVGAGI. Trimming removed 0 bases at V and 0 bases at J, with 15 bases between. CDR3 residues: CASSYSYRQGSSYEQYF. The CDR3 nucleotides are TGTGCCAGCAGTTACTCGTATCGGCAGGGAAGCTCCTACGAGCAGTACTTC.

CDR3 region: CASRRFRAGVDYEQYF. The CDR3 DNA follows: TGTGCCAGCAGACGATTCCGGGCGGGGGTAGACTACGAGCAGTACTTC. This chain connects TRBV27 to TRBJ2-7, with 7 nucleotides matching TRBD2. Germline CDR1 and CDR2: MNHEY and SMNVEV (reference sequence). The CDR3 has 16 residues. The J segment lost 3 bases and the V segment lost 6 bases, leaving 14 bases of the junction unmatched.

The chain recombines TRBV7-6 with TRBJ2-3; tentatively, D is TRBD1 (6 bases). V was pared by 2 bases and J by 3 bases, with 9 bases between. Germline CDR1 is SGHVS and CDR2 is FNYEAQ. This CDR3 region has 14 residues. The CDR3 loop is CASSLTGRTDTQYF. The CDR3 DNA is TGTGCCAGCAGCTTAACAGGGCGAACAGATACGCAGTATTTT.

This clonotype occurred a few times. The CDR3 coding sequence is TGCAGTGCTAGAGACCTCTTGGCGGCAGCTAACTATGGCTACACCTTC. Protein sequence: CSARDLLAAANYGYTF. The chain recombines TRBV20-1 with TRBJ1-2, with unresolved D. Germline CDR1 and CDR2: DFQATT and SNEGSKA (reference sequence). Trimming took 0 bases from V and 0 from J, leaving 14 bases between them. The CDR3 runs to 16 residues.

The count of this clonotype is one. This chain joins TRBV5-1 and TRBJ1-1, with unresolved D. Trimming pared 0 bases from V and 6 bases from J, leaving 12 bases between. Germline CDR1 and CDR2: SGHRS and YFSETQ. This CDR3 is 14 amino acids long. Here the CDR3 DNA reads TGCGCCAGCAGCTTGGGCGAGGTGCAGCCTGAAGCTTTCTTT. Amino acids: CASSLGEVQPEAFF.

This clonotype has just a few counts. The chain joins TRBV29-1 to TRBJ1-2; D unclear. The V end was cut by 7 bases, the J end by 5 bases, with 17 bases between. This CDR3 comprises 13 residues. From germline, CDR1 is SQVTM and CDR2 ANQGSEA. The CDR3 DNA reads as TGCAGCGCGGCCGGGGATCTAGGGTATGGCTACACCTTC. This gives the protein CSAAGDLGYGYTF.

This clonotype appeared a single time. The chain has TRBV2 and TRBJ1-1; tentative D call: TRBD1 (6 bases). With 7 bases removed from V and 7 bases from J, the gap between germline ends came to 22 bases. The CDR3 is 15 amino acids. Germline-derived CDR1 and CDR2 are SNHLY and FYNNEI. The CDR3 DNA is TGTGCCAGCACTCCCAAGACAGGCGCTGACCATGAAGCTTTCTTT. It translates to CASTPKTGADHEAFF.

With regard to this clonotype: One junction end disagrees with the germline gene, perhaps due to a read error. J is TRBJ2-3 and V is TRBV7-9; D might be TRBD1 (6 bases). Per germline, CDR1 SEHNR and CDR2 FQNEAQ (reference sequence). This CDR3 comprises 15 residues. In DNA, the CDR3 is TGTGCCAGTAGCTACCGCAGGGGAATCACAGATACGCAGTATTTT. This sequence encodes CASSYRRGITDTQYF.

The CDR3 region has the DNA TGTGCCATAGGGACGGGGAACTATGGCTACACCTTC. Protein: CAIGTGNYGYTF. The V and J genes are TRBV10-3 and TRBJ1-2; possible D gene TRBD1, 5 bases. The CDR3 covers 12 residues. The V gene lost 9 bases and the J gene lost 2 bases, with 10 bases spanning the gap. Germline CDR1 ENHRY, CDR2 SYGVKD.